Listed here are 17 T cell receptor beta chains from one sample, sequenced in a study of blood T cells in healthy people across ages. Then a second PCR, running roughly 6 to 12 cycles, was carried out with a sample-barcoded 5' primer and a J-beta primer mix. TCRdb passed the 5' RACE reads through MiXCR, listing each CDR3 protein once. The data contain about 780,000 distinct CDR3 sequences, 46% of them singletons. The sample was blood. Receptors were obtained from a man at least 80 years old in good health.

This chain uses TRBV4-3 with TRBJ1-2; 11 bases agree with TRBD1. Germline CDR1 is LGHNA and CDR2 is YSLEER. The CDR3 is made up of 17 amino acids. J lost 3 bases, V lost 4 bases, and 10 bases had no gene match. DNA of the CDR3: TGCGCCAGCAGCCGGGGGACAGGGGGTGTAAAGGACTATGGCTACACCTTC. Protein sequence: CASSRGTGGVKDYGYTF.

In regard to this clonotype: The germline gene is not matched at one end of the junction; a read error may be the cause. The chain joins TRBV7-9 to TRBJ1-1; D not certain. The CDR3 totals 12 residues. Germline V gene sequence: CDR1 SEHNR, CDR2 FQNEAQ (reference sequence). The CDR3 region has the DNA TGTGCCAGCAGCTTAGTGAACGCTGAAGCTTTCTTT. This translates into CASSLVNAEAFF.

The chain has TRBV12-3 or TRBV12-4 and TRBJ2-3; 14 bases align to TRBD2. V was pared by 5 bases and J by 8 bases, with 6 bases of the junction left unmatched. This CDR3 spans 15 amino acids. The CDR3 bases are TGTGCCAGCAGTGAGGGACTAGCGGGAGCCGGTACGCAGTATTTT. This translates into CASSEGLAGAGTQYF.

The chain has TRBV20-1 and TRBJ2-1; TRBD2 is a possible D gene (5 bases). This CDR3 has 13 amino acids. CDR1 DFQATT and CDR2 SNEGSKA come from the germline V gene (reference sequence). V dropped 4 bases and J dropped 4 bases, with 11 bases sitting between them. The CDR3 coding sequence is TGCAGTGCTACCACTAGGGATTACAATGAGCAGTTCTTC. Translation: CSATTRDYNEQFF.

This chain links TRBV10-1 with TRBJ2-5; D is undetermined. Per the germline V gene, CDR1 is WNHNN and CDR2 is SYGVQD (reference sequence). The CDR3 totals 14 residues. V lost 7 bases and J 0 bases, leaving 12 bases between the germline ends. The CDR3 is CASTRYQYQETQYF. The CDR3 DNA reads TGCGCCAGCACCAGATACCAGTACCAAGAGACCCAGTACTTC.

The chain has TRBV18 and TRBJ1-5; D is perhaps TRBD1 (5 bases). The CDR3 consists of 15 residues. Germline V gene data show CDR1 as KGHSH and CDR2 as LQKENI. V gave up 5 bases and J gave up 3 bases, with 14 bases separating them. CDR3 protein: CASSGRGGDNQPQHF. CDR3 DNA: TGTGCCAGCTCAGGGAGGGGCGGCGACAATCAGCCCCAGCATTTT.

The genes are TRBV20-1 and TRBJ2-7; TRBD1 matches at 9 bases. Germline CDR1 DFQATT, CDR2 SNEGSKA (reference sequence). The CDR3 contains 16 residues. The trim removed 5 bases at V and 0 bases at J, leaving 11 bases unmatched. The DNA for the CDR3 is TGCAGTGCTCCCCCGTCAGCACAGGGGGCCTCCTACGAGCAGTACTTC. Its protein product is CSAPPSAQGASYEQYF.

This clonotype has only a few counts. The J gene is TRBJ2-5, the V gene TRBV6-5; 7 bases fit TRBD1. The V gene end was trimmed by 8 bases and the J gene end by 4 bases; junction bases not matched to a gene: 7. The germline V gene has CDR1 MNHEY and CDR2 SVGAGI. The CDR3 covers 13 residues. CDR3: CASRGTAIETQYF. In DNA, the CDR3 is TGTGCCAGCCGAGGGACAGCGATAGAGACCCAGTACTTC.

Ten or more counts support this clonotype. The chain uses TRBV20-1 and TRBJ2-5, with a possible D match to TRBD2 (6 bases). V was clipped by 5 bases and J by 2 bases, with 24 bases between them. CDR3 length: 17 amino acids. Germline V CDR1 and CDR2: DFQATT, SNEGSKA (reference sequence). CDR3 loop: CSAEALGLAGKQETQYF. For the CDR3, the DNA is TGCAGTGCTGAGGCCCTTGGTTTGGCGGGGAAGCAAGAGACCCAGTACTTC.

This clonotype was seen a few times. CDR3 DNA sequence: TGTGCCAGCAGCTTAGAGCGCCGTTACAATGAGCAGTTCTTC. Its protein product is CASSLERRYNEQFF. The chain has TRBV7-8 and TRBJ2-1; no firm D call. Trimming stripped 1 base from V and 4 bases from J, with 8 bases between. The CDR3 has 14 amino acids. Germline V gene lookup returns CDR1 SGHVS and CDR2 FQNEAQ.

The chain recombines TRBV29-1 with TRBJ1-4; tentatively, D is TRBD1 (6 bases). The CDR3 loop spans 14 amino acids. Germline CDR1 SQVTM, CDR2 ANQGSEA. Trimming shortened V by 4 bases and J by 7 bases, and 16 bases separated the two germline ends. CDR3 coding DNA: TGCAGCGTTGTATTGACGGGGGCAGGTGAAAAACTGTTTTTT. It encodes CSVVLTGAGEKLFF.

This chain links TRBV6-1 with TRBJ2-1; 8 positions match TRBD2. The J segment lost 1 base and the V segment lost 7 bases, leaving 6 bases of the junction unmatched. CDR1 is MNHNS and CDR2 is SASEGT in the germline V gene. The CDR3 runs to 15 residues. The CDR3 loop reads CASKGPSGSYNEQFF. The CDR3 DNA reads as TGTGCCAGCAAAGGTCCTAGCGGGTCCTACAATGAGCAGTTCTTC.

This chain joins TRBV29-1 and TRBJ1-1; 7 nucleotides agree with TRBD1. Trimming took 1 base from V and 5 from J; bases not matched to a gene: 4. This CDR3 comprises 13 residues. CDR1 and CDR2 from the germline V gene are SQVTM and ANQGSEA. CDR3 sequence (DNA): TGCAGCGTTGAAGTGACAGGGAGAACTGAAGCTTTCTTT. This sequence encodes CSVEVTGRTEAFF.

This clonotype was counted once. The rearrangement links TRBV24-1 to TRBJ2-1; a possible D gene is TRBD2 (5 bases). Germline CDR1 and CDR2: KGHDR and SFDVKD. The CDR3 consists of 15 residues. V was cut by 3 bases and J by 4 bases, with 12 bases left in between. The CDR3 DNA follows: TGTGCCACCAGTGATGCGAGTGGCGGGTACAATGAGCAGTTCTTC. Translation: CATSDASGGYNEQFF.

This clonotype was seen more than once but under ten times. V and J are TRBV10-3 and TRBJ1-5; TRBD1 is a possible D gene (5 bases). This CDR3 has 14 amino acids. The germline V gene encodes CDR1 ENHRY and CDR2 SYGVKD. V lost 10 bases and J lost 2, with 15 bases in between. The CDR3 nucleotides read TGTGCCAGCGGCAGGGAGGACGGCAATCAGCCCCAGCATTTT. It yields the protein CASGREDGNQPQHF.

V is TRBV29-1 and J is TRBJ2-1, with a possible D match to TRBD2 (5 bases). V lost 4 bases to trimming and J lost 6 bases, with 10 bases between them. CDR1 SQVTM and CDR2 ANQGSEA come from the germline V gene. This CDR3 region has 12 residues. The CDR3 spells CSVVPSFNEQFF. The CDR3 bases are TGCAGCGTTGTGCCTAGCTTCAATGAGCAGTTCTTC.

This chain links TRBV28 with TRBJ2-3, with 9 bases lining up with TRBD2. CDR3 length equals 17 residues. V shed 6 bases, J shed 1 base, and the junction held 11 bases outside the gene matches. CDR1 and CDR2 (germline): MDHEN, SYDVKM. The CDR3 protein is CASSPVASGIGTDTQYF. The DNA of the CDR3 is TGTGCCAGCAGCCCCGTGGCTAGCGGGATTGGCACAGATACGCAGTATTTT.